Listed here are 27 T cell receptor beta chains from one sample, sequenced in a study of blood T cells in healthy people across ages. Combining a sample-barcoded 5' primer with a J-beta primer mix, a second PCR ran for roughly 6 to 12 cycles. A single record per CDR3 protein comes from TCRdb applying MiXCR to the 5' RACE reads. Here the sample spans 600,000 to 650,000 distinct CDR3 sequences, 58% being singletons. Material for sequencing was blood. The receptor source for this set is a man aged 60 to 69 in good health.

This clonotype was found a few times. The V call is TRBV5-1, the J call TRBJ2-4; no firm D call. The CDR3 runs to 16 residues. Trimming left V 0 bases short and J 0 bases short, with 10 bases between. Looked up from germline, CDR1 is SGHRS and CDR2 is YFSETQ. Here the CDR3 DNA reads TGCGCCAGCAGCTTGGGCGCCTATTTAGCCAAAAACATTCAGTACTTC. Residues: CASSLGAYLAKNIQYF.

This clonotype was seen only once. This CDR3 reads CASSIKIFRGYEVTQYF. In nucleotides, the CDR3 is TGTGCCAGTAGTATCAAAATCTTTCGAGGGTATGAGGTGACCCAGTACTTC. The V and J genes are TRBV19 and TRBJ2-5; D possibly corresponds to TRBD2 (5 bases). CDR3 length: 17 residues. CDR1 and CDR2 from the germline V gene are LNHDA and SQIVND (reference sequence). V shed 3 bases and J shed 7 bases, with 24 bases lying between them.

As concerns this clonotype: Germline is not matched at one junction end, which may reflect a read error. This chain joins TRBV20-1 and TRBJ2-1, with D possibly being TRBD1 or TRBD2 (5 bases each). This CDR3 has 14 amino acids. Germline V lookup: CDR1 DFQATT, CDR2 SNEGSKA (reference sequence). CDR3 loop: CSARGGTPYNERFF. CDR3 nucleotides: TGCAGTGCTAGAGGGGGGACGCCTTACAATGAGCGGTTCTTC.

The CDR3 DNA sequence: TGTGCCAGCAAGGAACGGCGGGGGGGCCTCCAAGAGACCCAGTACTTC. Amino acid sequence: CASKERRGGLQETQYF. The V call is TRBV2, the J call TRBJ2-5; 9 bases line up with TRBD2. Germline trimming cut 7 bases from V and 1 base from J; bases unmatched to any gene: 10. CDR1 SNHLY and CDR2 FYNNEI come from the germline V gene. CDR3 length: 16 amino acids.

This clonotype occurred many times. The rearrangement links TRBV4-2 to TRBJ1-4; TRBD1 matches at 7 bases. The V and J ends lost 4 bases and 0 bases, in that order; junction bases with no gene match: 8. Germline CDR1 and CDR2: LGHNA and YNFKEQ. This CDR3 is built from 17 residues. The CDR3 DNA reads TGTGCCAGCAGCCGCACCCCCCAGGGGGCAACTAATGAAAAACTGTTTTTT. It is translated as CASSRTPQGATNEKLFF.

This clonotype was counted a few times. The V and J genes are TRBV6-6 and TRBJ2-7, with D perhaps matching TRBD1 (6 bases). The CDR3 sequence is 13 residues long. The V gene's germline CDR1 is MNHNY and CDR2 SVGAGI (reference sequence). V lost 5 bases to trimming and J lost 5 bases, with 13 bases between them. The CDR3 DNA sequence: TGTGCCAGCAGTCCACGAACAGGGAACGAGCAGTACTTC. Amino acids: CASSPRTGNEQYF.

V and J are TRBV6-5 and TRBJ1-2; D is unclear. Trimming removed 6 bases from V and 5 bases from J, with 13 bases in between. The germline V gene has CDR1 MNHEY and CDR2 SVGAGI. The CDR3 sequence is 13 residues long. The CDR3 region is CASSLSWQYGYTF. The CDR3 DNA reads as TGTGCCAGCAGCCTCAGTTGGCAATATGGCTACACCTTC.

The J gene is TRBJ2-7, the V gene TRBV11-2; weak D call: TRBD2 (5 bases). The germline CDR1 and CDR2 sequences are SGHAT and FQNNGV. This CDR3 is built from 14 residues. Trimming left V 5 bases short and J 0 bases short, with 11 bases between. This CDR3 reads CASSADRDSYEQYF. Here the CDR3 DNA reads TGTGCCAGCAGCGCTGACCGGGACTCCTACGAGCAGTACTTC.

The chain uses TRBV7-8 and TRBJ2-3; 14 nucleotides line up with TRBD2. After removal of 5 bases from V and 0 bases from J, the junction contained 19 bases not matched to a gene. Germline-derived CDR1 and CDR2 are SGHVS and FQNEAQ. This CDR3 has 22 amino acids. Written as DNA, the CDR3 is TGTGCCAGCAGCCACACCCCGGGGACTAGCGGGGGTATCGGAGCTAGCACAGATACGCAGTATTTT. Residues: CASSHTPGTSGGIGASTDTQYF.

The CDR3 protein is CASSLDALNSPLHF. DNA of the CDR3: TGCGCCAGCAGCTTGGATGCACTCAATTCACCCCTCCACTTT. The V call is TRBV5-1, the J call TRBJ1-6; D gene unclear. Deletions cut 0 bases from V and 7 bases from J, with 8 bases between. The CDR3 loop spans 14 amino acids. Germline assignment: CDR1 SGHRS and CDR2 YFSETQ.

The chain recombines TRBV18 with TRBJ2-2; possible D gene TRBD2, 6 bases. V lost 0 bases and J 4 bases, leaving 9 bases between the germline ends. CDR3 length: 15 residues. CDR1 is KGHSH and CDR2 is LQKENI in the germline V gene. The CDR3, as DNA: TGTGCCAGCTCACCACCGATCGGGGGCACCGGGGAGCTGTTTTTT. This codes for CASSPPIGGTGELFF.

The chain employs TRBV9 and TRBJ2-1; D is tentatively TRBD1 or TRBD2 (5 bases each). The CDR3 contains 16 residues. V shed 4 bases and J shed 7 bases, with 21 bases lying between them. Germline assignment: CDR1 SGDLS and CDR2 YYNGEE. The CDR3 DNA reads TGTGCCAGCAGCTCAGAGGGACCCCATATACTAAATGAGCAGTTCTTC. Translated: CASSSEGPHILNEQFF.

The chain uses TRBV6-6 and TRBJ1-2; maybe TRBD1 (5 bases). Trimming cost V 2 bases and J 6 bases, with 22 bases left between them. CDR1 and CDR2 from the germline V gene are MNHNY and SVGAGI (reference sequence). This CDR3 comprises 17 residues. The CDR3 DNA sequence: TGTGCCAGCAGTTACACTCCGGGTCCTCAGGGCAACGATGGCTACACCTTC. Translating it yields CASSYTPGPQGNDGYTF.

With respect to this clonotype: Since a much larger clone is just one base distant, this may be a read error. The rearrangement joins TRBV29-1 to TRBJ2-1; unclear D gene. Germline V gives CDR1 SQVTM, CDR2 ANQGSEA. This CDR3 contains 12 residues. The CDR3 nucleotides are TGCAGCGTTGATCCGGTTTACAGTGAGCAGTTCTTC. Protein sequence: CSVDPVYSEQFF.

The chain joins TRBV20-1 to TRBJ2-1, with 10 bases lining up with TRBD2. This CDR3 is 15 amino acids long. Losses at the gene ends were 0 bases for V and 13 bases for J; bases not matched to a gene: 12. Germline V CDR1 and CDR2: DFQATT, SNEGSKA (reference sequence). For the CDR3, the DNA is TGCAGTGCTAGAGATCAACAGCGGGGGGGCTCAGGTCAGTTCTTC. It is translated as CSARDQQRGGSGQFF.

V is TRBV5-1 and J is TRBJ1-2, with D perhaps TRBD1 (5 bases). V gave up 3 bases and J gave up 0 bases, with 21 bases separating them. The CDR3 sequence is 18 residues long. CDR1 SGHRS and CDR2 YFSETQ come from the germline V gene. For the CDR3, the DNA is TGCGCCAGCAGCTCACCCACGGCAGGGAAGGCGGCTAACTATGGCTACACCTTC. Translated, it gives CASSSPTAGKAANYGYTF. The whole variable domain, remainder taken from reference TRBV5-1 and TRBJ1-2, is KAGVTQTPRYLIKTRGQQVTLSCSPISGHRSVSWYQQTPGQGLQFLFEYFSETQRNKGNFPGRFSGRQFSNSRSEMNVSTLELGDSALYLCASSSPTAGKAANYGYTFGSGTRLTVV.

This clonotype was seen a handful of times. V is TRBV20-1 and J is TRBJ1-4; a possible D gene is TRBD1 (5 bases). V dropped 2 bases and J dropped 6 bases, with 16 bases sitting between them. CDR1 and CDR2 from the germline V gene are DFQATT and SNEGSKA (reference sequence). The CDR3 has 15 amino acids. The CDR3 region is CSARPGPRGDEKLFF. The CDR3 region has the DNA TGCAGTGCTAGACCCGGACCCAGAGGGGATGAAAAACTGTTTTTT.

V gene TRBV10-1 combines with J gene TRBJ2-3, with D maybe TRBD2 (5 bases). CDR3 length: 13 residues. Trimming removed 2 bases at V and 6 bases at J, with 9 bases between. Germline CDR1 is WNHNN and CDR2 is SYGVQD (reference sequence). CDR3 sequence reads: CASSERGPDTQYF. CDR3 coding DNA: TGCGCCAGCAGTGAGCGGGGTCCGGATACGCAGTATTTT.

There are a few counts of this clonotype. This chain uses TRBV6-6 with TRBJ2-3; 7 nucleotides match TRBD1. The germline gives CDR1 MNHNY, CDR2 SVGAGI (reference sequence). Unmatched junction bases numbered 10, after V lost 4 bases and J lost 0 bases. The CDR3 covers 17 residues. CDR3 nucleotides: TGTGCCAGCAGTTCTTACAGGGGCGTCGGTAGCACAGATACGCAGTATTTT. As protein: CASSSYRGVGSTDTQYF.

The genes are TRBV12-3 or TRBV12-4 and TRBJ1-6, with D possibly TRBD1 on 5 matching bases. This CDR3 contains 16 residues. V shed 2 bases and J shed 8 bases, with 16 bases lying between them. The CDR3 sequence: CASSLLGGAGYSPLHF. The CDR3 region has the DNA TGTGCCAGCAGTTTACTCGGAGGGGCAGGGTATTCACCCCTCCACTTT.

This clonotype was seen only a few times. J is TRBJ1-4 and V is TRBV29-1, with a weak D call TRBD1 (6 bases). The CDR3 contains 15 residues. Germline CDR1 is SQVTM and CDR2 is ANQGSEA. Trimming took off 7 bases at V and 4 bases at J, with 19 bases between the two ends. Here the CDR3 reads CSAQEKQGYNEKLFF. The CDR3 region has the DNA TGCAGCGCCCAAGAAAAGCAGGGGTATAATGAAAAACTGTTTTTT.

This clonotype was recorded a few times. This chain uses TRBV29-1 with TRBJ2-5; TRBD2 matches at 10 bases. Germline CDR1 reads SQVTM; CDR2 reads ANQGSEA. With V trimmed by 5 bases and J by 2 bases, 2 bases remained unmatched. The CDR3 runs 13 residues. CDR3 DNA sequence: TGCAGCGTTTTTAGCGGGGGGCAAGAGACCCAGTACTTC. Translation: CSVFSGGQETQYF.

The V and J genes are TRBV5-1 and TRBJ1-4; TRBD1 matches at 7 bases. With 6 bases clipped from V and 4 bases from J, the junction kept 3 bases outside the gene matches. The germline V gene encodes CDR1 SGHRS and CDR2 YFSETQ. The CDR3 runs 13 residues. CDR3 region: CASNGQDNEKLFF. CDR3 nucleotide sequence: TGCGCCAGCAACGGACAGGATAATGAAAAACTGTTTTTT.

The chain has TRBV20-1 and TRBJ1-6, with TRBD1 matching over 7 bases. Trimming removed 0 bases from V and 17 bases from J; junction bases left unmatched: 10. Germline loops: CDR1 DFQATT, CDR2 SNEGSKA (reference sequence). This CDR3 spans 13 amino acids. Written as DNA, the CDR3 is TGCAGTGCTAGAGATTTCCCCGGGACAGCCATCCACTTT. Residues: CSARDFPGTAIHF.

V and J are TRBV6-1 and TRBJ2-7, with 10 bases matching TRBD1. This CDR3 is 14 amino acids long. CDR1 and CDR2 (germline): MNHNS, SASEGT. Trimming took 3 bases from V and 5 from J; bases not matched to a gene: 4. The CDR3 DNA sequence: TGTGCCAGCAGTGACCGGGACAGGGGAAACGAGCAGTACTTC. Translated: CASSDRDRGNEQYF.

This chain joins TRBV12-3 or TRBV12-4 and TRBJ2-1; 13 bases line up with TRBD2. The CDR3 is 17 residues long. J gave up 0 bases and V 8 bases, and 7 bases lay outside the gene matches. The CDR3 loop is CASSGTSGASSYNEQFF. DNA of the CDR3: TGTGCCAGCTCCGGGACTAGCGGGGCCAGCTCCTACAATGAGCAGTTCTTC.

The gene calls are TRBV20-1 and TRBJ1-2, with 9 nucleotides matching TRBD1. This CDR3 is 12 amino acids long. Germline assignment: CDR1 DFQATT and CDR2 SNEGSKA (reference sequence). V shed 3 bases and J 8 bases; nucleotides not matched to a gene: 4. The CDR3 sequence is CSASTGGAGYTF. CDR3 coding DNA: TGCAGTGCTAGCACAGGGGGCGCGGGCTACACCTTC.